Listed below are T cell receptor beta chains from one sample, sequenced in a study of CD8+CD57+ T cells in acquired aplastic anemia. Each CDR3 protein is one row after TCRdb ran MiXCR on the reads. The sample contains some 150,000 distinct CDR3 sequences, around 48% of which appear only once. The material sequenced was sorted CD4+, CD8+, or CD8+CD57+ T cells (not recorded which) from PBMCs. These receptor sequences come from a human donor with aplastic anemia. The CDR3 runs from the conserved cysteine through the conserved F or W. Each record gives: clone size, V gene, CDR3 protein. Clone size is not always given. Where it is, it says once, few, many or a class for expanded clones.

clone size: many; V gene: TRBV25-1; CDR3 protein: CASKTEFSEKLFF
clone size: many; V gene: TRBV6-1; CDR3 protein: CASKETGSTEAFF
clone size: once; V gene: TRBV9; CDR3 protein: CASSSLGSQETQYF
clone size: .; V gene: TRBV13; CDR3 protein: CASSYRDEQYF
clone size: .; V gene: TRBV5-4; CDR3 protein: CASSLEGQGNEQYF
clone size: once; V gene: TRBV29-1; CDR3 protein: CSIVGFYGYTF
clone size: many; V gene: TRBV5-6; CDR3 protein: CASSLRTPQETQYF
clone size: many; V gene: TRBV12-3/TRBV12-4; CDR3 protein: CASSLDTTMNTEAFF
clone size: .; V gene: TRBV25-1; CDR3 protein: CARDGGGQAFF
clone size: .; V gene: TRBV19; CDR3 protein: CASSAGQGLNEQYF
clone size: .; V gene: TRBV20-1; CDR3 protein: CSAPDSLLSEQYF
clone size: few; V gene: TRBV7-9; CDR3 protein: CASSSHGTESYEQYF
clone size: many; V gene: TRBV20-1; CDR3 protein: CSARDRGQWPQPQHF
clone size: .; V gene: TRBV6-1; CDR3 protein: CASSGQGVGTNTGELFF
clone size: many; V gene: TRBV10-3; CDR3 protein: CAISPRREHGYTF
clone size: .; V gene: TRBV2; CDR3 protein: CASTVGTSYEQYF